A selection of T cell receptor beta chains follows, all from one sample in a study of shared clonotypes between healthy human individuals. Some clones are missing from TCRdb's copy, which holds only in-frame ones; the method was immunoSEQ multiplex PCR. Altogether a few million clones are present, 85% to 95% being singletons, with the ten largest covering about 0.37%. Sequenced sample: naive CD4+ T cells from PBMCs. The source is a man between 18 and 29 years old in good health. Some clones in this sample may be carry-over from other donors' samples. Each CDR3 is given with its conserved first and last residue. The D gene is left open where the match is weak. Clone size, where shown, is once, few, many, or a class for clones that have expanded.

CDR3: CASSGWDNEQFF; DNA: TGTGCCAGCAGTGGATGGGACAATGAGCAGTTCTTC; J: TRBJ2-1; size: once; V: TRBV2; D: -
CDR3: CASSLGGLVGEQFF; DNA: TGTGCCAGCAGTTTAGGCGGACTAGTCGGTGAGCAGTTCTTC; J: TRBJ2-1; size: once; V: TRBV28; D: TRBD2
CDR3: CASSFGTDWNTEAFF; DNA: TGTGCCAGTAGCTTCGGGACAGACTGGAACACTGAAGCTTTCTTT; J: TRBJ1-1; size: -; V: TRBV19; D: TRBD1
CDR3: CASSLDRVETQYF; DNA: TGTGCCAGCTCACTGGACAGGGTAGAGACCCAGTACTTC; J: TRBJ2-5; size: -; V: TRBV18; D: TRBD1
CDR3: CASSSLALANLYNEQFF; DNA: TGTGCCAGCAGCTCCCTAGCGCTAGCGAACCTTTACAATGAGCAGTTCTTC; J: TRBJ2-1; size: -; V: TRBV7-6; D: -
CDR3: CAWTKGGRAHNEQFF; DNA: TGTGCCTGGACAAAAGGCGGGAGGGCCCACAATGAGCAGTTCTTC; J: TRBJ2-1; size: -; V: TRBV30; D: TRBD2
CDR3: CASSLARGSNQPQHF; DNA: TGTGCCAGCAGCTTAGCGCGGGGTAGCAATCAGCCCCAGCATTTT; J: TRBJ1-5; size: -; V: TRBV7-2; D: -
CDR3: CASSYTGEETQYF; DNA: TGTGCCAGCAGTTATACAGGGGAAGAGACCCAGTACTTC; J: TRBJ2-5; size: -; V: TRBV5-4; D: TRBD1
CDR3: CASSIRGTDYGYTF; DNA: TGTGCCAGTAGTATAAGGGGGACCGACTATGGCTACACCTTC; J: TRBJ1-2; size: -; V: TRBV19; D: -
CDR3: CASGGLAEPTGELFF; DNA: TGTGCCAGCGGGGGACTAGCGGAACCCACCGGGGAGCTGTTTTTT; J: TRBJ2-2; size: -; V: TRBV11-3; D: TRBD2
CDR3: CASSESGGRGTGELFF; DNA: TGTGCCAGCAGTGAGTCGGGAGGGCGGGGCACCGGGGAGCTGTTTTTT; J: TRBJ2-2; size: -; V: TRBV25-1; D: TRBD2
CDR3: CASSKGGGTTQTYYEQYF; DNA: TGTGCCAGCAGCAAAGGAGGTGGGACTACGCAGACATACTACGAGCAGTACTTC; J: TRBJ2-7; size: -; V: TRBV21-1; D: -
CDR3: CASSFRLRGIAEAFF; DNA: TGTGCCAGCAGCTTCCGACTACGAGGGATCGCTGAAGCTTTCTTT; J: TRBJ1-1; size: -; V: TRBV7-8; D: -
CDR3: CASSPGSRTDTQYF; DNA: TGTGCCAGCTCACCGGGATCCCGCACAGATACGCAGTATTTT; J: TRBJ2-3; size: -; V: TRBV18; D: -
CDR3: CASSPPGQGAYGYTF; DNA: TGTGCCAGCTCACCACCAGGACAGGGGGCATATGGCTACACCTTC; J: TRBJ1-2; size: -; V: TRBV18; D: TRBD1
CDR3: CASSPRLAGEQYF; DNA: TGTGCCAGCAGCCCCAGACTAGCGGGAGAGCAGTACTTC; J: TRBJ2-7; size: -; V: TRBV14; D: TRBD2
CDR3: CATSRDLGQGYGYTF; DNA: TGTGCCACCAGCAGAGATCTCGGGCAGGGCTATGGCTACACCTTC; J: TRBJ1-2; size: -; V: TRBV15; D: -
CDR3: CASSLNTQNTGELFF; DNA: TGTGCCAGCAGCTTGAACACACAGAACACCGGGGAGCTGTTTTTT; J: TRBJ2-2; size: -; V: TRBV5-5; D: -
CDR3: CASGLHAGYTEAFF; DNA: TGTGCTAGTGGTTTGCATGCCGGGTACACTGAAGCTTTCTTT; J: TRBJ1-1; size: -; V: TRBV12-5; D: -
CDR3: CSVAKTARLDNEQFF; DNA: TGCAGCGTTGCGAAGACAGCGAGACTTGACAATGAGCAGTTCTTC; J: TRBJ2-1; size: -; V: TRBV29-1; D: -
CDR3: CATEKGTNYGYTF; DNA: TGTGCCACCGAAAAGGGCACTAACTATGGCTACACCTTC; J: TRBJ1-2; size: -; V: TRBV28; D: -
CDR3: CASREAENTQYF; DNA: TGTGCCAGCAGGGAAGCAGAAAATACGCAGTATTTT; J: TRBJ2-3; size: -; V: TRBV28; D: -
CDR3: CASSEVVGLNTEAFF; DNA: TGTGCCAGCAGTGAAGTTGTGGGACTAAACACTGAAGCTTTCTTT; J: TRBJ1-1; size: -; V: TRBV6-1; D: -
CDR3: CAWRTSGRAIDTQYF; DNA: TGTGCCTGGAGGACTAGCGGGAGGGCCATAGATACGCAGTATTTT; J: TRBJ2-3; size: -; V: TRBV30; D: TRBD2
CDR3: CASSPPGVTQYF; DNA: TGTGCCAGCAGTCCCCCGGGGGTAACGCAGTATTTT; J: TRBJ2-3; size: -; V: TRBV28; D: -
CDR3: CASSTGQGKNQPQHF; DNA: TGTGCCAGTAGTACGGGTCAGGGGAAGAATCAGCCCCAGCATTTT; J: TRBJ1-5; size: few; V: TRBV19; D: -
CDR3: CSVAQGPGNTIYF; DNA: TGCAGCGTCGCCCAGGGGCCTGGAAACACCATATATTTT; J: TRBJ1-3; size: -; V: TRBV29-1; D: -
CDR3: CASSRRGRGLAAEYEQFF; DNA: TGTGCCAGCAGCCGCCGCGGCAGGGGACTAGCAGCCGAGTATGAGCAGTTCTTC; J: TRBJ2-1; size: once; V: TRBV7-8; D: TRBD2
CDR3: CASSQGAQFYEQYF; DNA: TGCGCCAGCAGCCAAGGTGCGCAGTTCTACGAGCAGTACTTC; J: TRBJ2-7; size: -; V: TRBV4-3; D: -
CDR3: CASRRASGVLNF; DNA: TGTGCCAGCAGGAGGGCTAGCGGGGTCCTAAACTTC; J: TRBJ2-7; size: -; V: TRBV6-5; D: TRBD2
CDR3: CASDSGANTGELFF; DNA: TGCGCCAGCGACAGCGGGGCGAACACCGGGGAGCTGTTTTTT; J: TRBJ2-2; size: -; V: TRBV4-1; D: TRBD2
CDR3: CARKSWVGEQYF; DNA: TGTGCCAGAAAAAGCTGGGTTGGCGAGCAGTACTTC; J: TRBJ2-7; size: -; V: TRBV2; D: -
CDR3: CASSFGQGPYNEQFF; DNA: TGTGCCAGCAGCTTCGGACAGGGGCCCTACAATGAGCAGTTCTTC; J: TRBJ2-1; size: -; V: TRBV2; D: TRBD1
CDR3: CARSLVCLGIPNTEAFF; DNA: TGTGCCAGAAGCTTGGTTTGTTTAGGGATACCGAACACTGAAGCTTTCTTT; J: TRBJ1-1; size: once; V: TRBV5-3; D: -
CDR3: CSVGGQGETQYF; DNA: TGCAGCGTTGGAGGGCAGGGGGAGACCCAGTACTTC; J: TRBJ2-5; size: -; V: TRBV29-1; D: -
CDR3: CASSPRDLNPADTQYF; DNA: TGTGCCAGCAGCCCCAGGGACCTCAACCCCGCAGATACGCAGTATTTT; J: TRBJ2-3; size: -; V: TRBV11-2; D: -
CDR3: CTSSPLRPETQYF; DNA: TGCACCAGCAGCCCCCTAAGGCCGGAGACCCAGTACTTC; J: TRBJ2-5; size: -; V: TRBV1; D: -
CDR3: CASSYSTSQETQYF; DNA: TGTGCCAGCAGTTACTCGACCAGTCAAGAGACCCAGTACTTC; J: TRBJ2-5; size: -; V: TRBV6-6; D: -
CDR3: CASTTGVYEQYF; DNA: TGTGCCAGTACGACAGGGGTTTACGAGCAGTACTTC; J: TRBJ2-7; size: -; V: TRBV28; D: TRBD1
CDR3: CASSPRATNEKLFF; DNA: TGTGCCAGCAGCCCTAGGGCAACTAATGAAAAACTGTTTTTT; J: TRBJ1-4; size: once; V: TRBV2; D: -
CDR3: CATAQTRNTGELFF; DNA: TGCGCCACTGCTCAAACTAGGAACACCGGGGAGCTGTTTTTT; J: TRBJ2-2; size: -; V: TRBV5-1; D: -
CDR3: CASSVGTAAGNTIYF; DNA: TGTGCCAGCAGCGTAGGGACCGCGGCTGGAAACACCATATATTTT; J: TRBJ1-3; size: few; V: TRBV9; D: -
CDR3: CASLPVTKPYGYTF; DNA: TGTGCCAGCCTACCTGTTACTAAACCATATGGCTACACCTTC; J: TRBJ1-2; size: -; V: TRBV9; D: -
CDR3: CASSIGGPQSDTQYF; DNA: TGTGCCAGCAGCATAGGAGGGCCTCAATCGGATACGCAGTATTTT; J: TRBJ2-3; size: once; V: TRBV7-9; D: -
CDR3: CASSLERGNTGELFF; DNA: TGTGCCAGCAGCTTAGAGCGGGGGAACACCGGGGAGCTGTTTTTT; J: TRBJ2-2; size: few; V: TRBV7-6; D: TRBD2
CDR3: CASKSGTGRLDTQYF; DNA: TGTGCCAGCAAAAGCGGGACAGGGAGATTGGATACGCAGTATTTT; J: TRBJ2-3; size: -; V: TRBV6-5; D: TRBD1
CDR3: CAWKGLAGQEQYF; DNA: TGTGCCTGGAAAGGACTAGCGGGACAAGAGCAGTACTTC; J: TRBJ2-7; size: -; V: TRBV30; D: TRBD2
CDR3: CASSYSGTGFRSEQYF; DNA: TGTGCCAGTAGTTATTCCGGGACAGGGTTTCGTTCCGAGCAGTACTTC; J: TRBJ2-7; size: -; V: TRBV19; D: TRBD1
CDR3: CASSFGDPAIYGYTF; DNA: TGTGCCAGCAGCTTCGGGGACCCGGCCATCTATGGCTACACCTTC; J: TRBJ1-2; size: -; V: TRBV7-3; D: -
CDR3: CASSQDQGSGNTIYF; DNA: TGCGCCAGCAGCCAAGATCAAGGCTCTGGAAACACCATATATTTT; J: TRBJ1-3; size: -; V: TRBV4-3; D: -
CDR3: CASSYSGQSYEQYF; DNA: TGTGCCAGCAGTTACTCGGGGCAGTCCTACGAGCAGTACTTC; J: TRBJ2-7; size: -; V: TRBV6-5; D: -